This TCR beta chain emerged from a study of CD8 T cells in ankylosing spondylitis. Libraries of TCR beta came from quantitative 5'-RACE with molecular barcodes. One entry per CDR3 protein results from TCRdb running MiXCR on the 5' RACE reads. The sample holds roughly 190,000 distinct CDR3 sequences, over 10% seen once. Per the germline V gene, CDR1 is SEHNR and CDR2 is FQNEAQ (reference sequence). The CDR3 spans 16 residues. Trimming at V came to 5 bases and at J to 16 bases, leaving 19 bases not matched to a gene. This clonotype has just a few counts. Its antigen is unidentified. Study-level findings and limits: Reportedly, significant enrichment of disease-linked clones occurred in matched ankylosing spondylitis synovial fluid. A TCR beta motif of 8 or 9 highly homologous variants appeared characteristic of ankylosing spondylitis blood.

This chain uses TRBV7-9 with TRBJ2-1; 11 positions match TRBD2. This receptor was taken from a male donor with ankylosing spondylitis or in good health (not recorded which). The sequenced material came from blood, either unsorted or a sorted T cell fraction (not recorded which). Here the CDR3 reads CASSPLTSGGRFHFFF. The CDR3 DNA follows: TGTGCCAGCAGCCCCCTTACTAGCGGGGGCCGATTCCACTTCTTCTTC.